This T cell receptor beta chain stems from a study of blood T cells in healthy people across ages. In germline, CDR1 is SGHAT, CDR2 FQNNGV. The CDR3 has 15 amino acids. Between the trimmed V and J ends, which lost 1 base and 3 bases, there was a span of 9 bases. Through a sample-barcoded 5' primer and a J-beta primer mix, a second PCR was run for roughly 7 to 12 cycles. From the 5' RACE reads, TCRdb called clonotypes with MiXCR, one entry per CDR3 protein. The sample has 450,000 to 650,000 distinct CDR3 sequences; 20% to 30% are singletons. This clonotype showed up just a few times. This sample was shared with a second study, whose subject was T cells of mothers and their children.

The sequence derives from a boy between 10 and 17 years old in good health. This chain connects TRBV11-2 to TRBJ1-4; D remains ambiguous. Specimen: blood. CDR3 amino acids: CASSLVLRANEKLFF. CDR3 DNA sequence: TGTGCCAGCAGCTTAGTTTTACGGGCTAATGAAAAACTGTTTTTT.